The TCR beta chain described here comes from a study of T cell therapy product for transplant patients (dated by TCRdb to between 2018 and 2020). Study-level background: The wider healthy donor group was composed of roughly 19 individuals (roughly 10 male and 9 female) aged about 25 to 90 years in Berlin, Germany. A next-generation autologous adoptive antiviral T-cell product was developed for immunosuppressed solid organ transplant patients, with CMV used as the model virus. Expansion media were supplemented with either IL-7 and IL-15 at about 9.3 ng/ml or IL-2 at around 50 U/ml. The TCRbeta repertoire analysis of rapamycin-treated and untreated products included n = 3 healthy donors. To assess clonal composition, the TCRbeta repertoires of CMV-specific T-cell products grown with and without rapamycin from the same donors were compared.

To note about this clone: The clone's antigen remains unknown. The input lacks base qualities; no much larger clone sits a single base away.

Broader findings and caveats from the paper: It was suggested by the authors that the increased clonal diversity in Rapa-TCPs may reflect survival of low-frequency clones and preferential expansion of central memory T cells. Rapamycin-treated products showed a more diverse, less clonal TCRbeta repertoire and contained more distinct clones than untreated products. Many clones were shared between paired products from the same donor, whereas no overlap was observed between repertoires from different donors. In untreated products the top 10 clones covered approximately 89% of the repertoire, compared with roughly 71% in rapamycin-treated products.

Seen through the paper, the sample's label amounts to: CMVpp65/IE-1-reactive T cells enriched by IFNgamma capture and expanded in vitro. PBMCs were stimulated for 6 hours with overlapping CMV pp65 and IE-1 peptide pools, each applied at around 0.46 ug/ml. IFNgamma-producing CMV-stimulated cells were positively selected with the IFNgamma Secretion Assay-Cell Enrichment and Detection Kit (Miltenyi Biotec). Enriched IFNgamma+ cells were grown for about three weeks with irradiated autologous feeders together with either IL-7/IL-15 or IL-2. To get enough cells for the different cell sorting steps, buffy coats were taken from about 15% of the 19 healthy donors. Biocoll density gradient centrifugation was the method used to isolate peripheral blood mononuclear cells. Buffy coats from healthy donors were obtained from DRK. V was cut back by 6 bases and J by 11 bases, leaving a gap of 13 bases between them. The CDR3 runs 11 residues from the cysteine to the phenylalanine. Of all the DNA, just the CDR3 is kept, 33 bases in frame from base 1. CDR1 and CDR2 are drawn from the germline V gene: MDHEN, SYDVKM.

Genomic DNA was extracted with an AllPrep DNA/RNA Kit and TCRbeta CDR3 regions were amplified with the immunoSEQ hsTCRb Kit. The published analysis was carried out like this. In-frame CDR3 nucleotide sequences without stop codons were defined as productive rearrangements and were analyzed in immunoSEQ Analyzer 3.0. Sample overlap was measured using the Morisita index, while clonality was calculated from productive entropy normalized to the number of productive rearrangements. The source is immuneACCESS, and TCRdb retained only in-frame sequences with V and J called. Part of the clones is not carried over; for the studies checked, unresolved V genes explain less than half of this, and the remainder is unexplained. Clonal size and the V and J genes are those of that table, whereas D and trimming came from the DNA. This sample holds approximately 960 clones; 35% to 55% were observed only once. The top ten clones comprise around 25% of the sample.

The clonotype originates from an adult in good health. The sequencing sample was made of a sorted cell population cultured from PBMCs. The V and J segments used are TRBV28 and TRBJ1-2; no D segment can be confidently identified. The sequence in DNA is TGTGCCAGCAGCGGTCCGACCCATTACACCTTC. Its protein product is CASSGPTHYTF.